This TCR beta chain was found in a study of blood T cell repertoires in COVID-19. Study background: PBMCs, B-cell-depleted T cells, or T cells were the source of the cDNA or gDNA that made up the material.

The protocol was immunoSEQ multiplex PCR, while the TCRdb copy is restricted to in-frame clones and leaves out a portion. The sample lists some 70,000 clones, around 70% occurring once. The CDR3 consists of 14 residues. The V gene lost 5 bases and the J gene lost 0 bases, with 10 bases spanning the gap. Per germline, CDR1 MNHEY and CDR2 SVGAGI. The TCR sequence derives from a man between 60 and 70 years old with acute or convalescent COVID-19. Material for sequencing was peripheral blood. The chain uses TRBV6-5 and TRBJ1-1; possible D gene TRBD1, 6 bases. This CDR3 reads CASSLRGVNTEAFF. For the CDR3, the DNA is TGTGCCAGCAGTCTCAGGGGTGTGAACACTGAAGCTTTCTTT.